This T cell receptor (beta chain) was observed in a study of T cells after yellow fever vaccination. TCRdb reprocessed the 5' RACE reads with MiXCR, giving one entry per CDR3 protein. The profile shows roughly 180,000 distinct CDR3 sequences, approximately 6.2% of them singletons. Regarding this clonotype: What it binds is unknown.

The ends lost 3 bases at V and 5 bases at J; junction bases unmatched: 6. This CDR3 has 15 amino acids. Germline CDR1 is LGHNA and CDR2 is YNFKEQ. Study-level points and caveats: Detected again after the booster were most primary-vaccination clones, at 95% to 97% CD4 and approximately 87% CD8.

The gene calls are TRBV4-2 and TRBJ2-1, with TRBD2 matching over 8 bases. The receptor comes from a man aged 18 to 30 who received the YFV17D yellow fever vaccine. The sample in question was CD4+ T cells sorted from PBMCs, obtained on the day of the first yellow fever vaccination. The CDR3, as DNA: TGTGCCAGCAGCCAGCTCGGGGGGGGAAACAATGAGCAGTTCTTC. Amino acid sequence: CASSQLGGGNNEQFF.